The 6 T cell receptor beta chains in this list originate from one sample, sequenced in a study of a mutant IDH1 vaccine in newly diagnosed glioma. TCRdb's table, derived via immunoSEQ multiplex PCR, lists solely in-frame clones and lacks some. Of over 20,000 clones listed, approximately 93% are singletons. Described time point: baseline, week 1 (first vaccination visit). Treatment: pre-vaccination baseline after standard-of-care therapy. The sequenced sample was PBMCs, obtained from a glioma patient treated with radiotherapy, temozolomide or both. The receptor source for this set is a man aged 30-40 years with glioma.

V usage is TRBV6-5 and J usage is TRBJ2-6; D gene uncertain. The V end lost 7 bases, the J end lost 4 bases, and 11 bases lay between the germline ends. The CDR3 contains 14 residues. Germline CDR1 MNHEY, CDR2 SVGAGI. The CDR3 DNA reads as TGTGCCAGCATTTCGGCTGGCGGGGCCAACGTCCTGACTTTC. Its translation: CASISAGGANVLTF.

CDR3 coding DNA: TGTGCCTGGAAGTGGAGGGGGCTGGGAGAGACCCAGTACTTC. Encoded protein: CAWKWRGLGETQYF. This sequence joins TRBV30 and TRBJ2-5; D may be TRBD1 (7 bases). Germline loops: CDR1 GTSNPN, CDR2 SVGIG (reference sequence). The CDR3 extends over 14 amino acids. Trimming left V 4 bases short and J 4 bases short, with 16 bases between.

This sequence joins TRBV6-1 and TRBJ1-1; the match to TRBD1 covers 9 bases. CDR1 is MNHNS, CDR2 SASEGT, per germline. CDR3 size: 13 residues. V lost 6 bases and J lost 6; bases outside the gene matches: 5. The CDR3 DNA reads as TGTGCCAGCAGCCTTGACAGGGGGGCTGAAGCTTTCTTT. This codes for CASSLDRGAEAFF.

V usage is TRBV19 and J usage is TRBJ2-1, with 7 bases lining up with TRBD2. Germline CDR1 and CDR2: LNHDA and SQIVND (reference sequence). The junction had 7 bases not matched to a gene; V was cut back by 7 bases and J by 4 bases. CDR3 length equals 14 residues. CDR3 bases: TGTGCCAGTACTGGGGGGGGGAGATACAATGAGCAGTTCTTC. Translated: CASTGGGRYNEQFF.

The genes are TRBV27 and TRBJ1-5, with D unresolved. This CDR3 contains 16 residues. V was shortened by 5 bases and J by 0 bases, with 14 bases between the two germline ends. CDR1 is MNHEY and CDR2 is SMNVEV in the germline V gene (reference sequence). CDR3 sequence: CASSAHRDFSNQPQHF. The CDR3 DNA is TGTGCCAGCAGTGCGCACAGAGATTTTAGCAATCAGCCCCAGCATTTT.

V is TRBV7-2 and J is TRBJ2-7; D is ambiguous. Germline V gene sequence: CDR1 SGHTA, CDR2 FQGNSA. V lost 3 bases and J 0 bases, leaving 9 bases between the germline ends. The CDR3 has 14 residues. CDR3 nucleotides: TGTGCCAGCAGCTTTGGGCCGAGCTCCTACGAGCAGTACTTC. Protein sequence: CASSFGPSSYEQYF.